The next 30 T cell receptor beta chains were all read from a single sample in a study of blood T cells in healthy people across ages. With a J-beta primer mix and a sample-barcoded 5' primer, a second PCR ran about 7 to 12 cycles. TCRdb reanalysed the 5' RACE reads using MiXCR and keeps one entry per CDR3 protein. Of fewer than 750,000 distinct CDR3 sequences in the sample, 45% to 60% were seen once. The sample was blood. The receptors were gathered from an elderly woman in good health.

A remark on this clonotype: Possible read error: a much larger clone is one base away. V gene TRBV7-2 combines with J gene TRBJ2-4, with a possible D match to TRBD2 (6 bases). The length of the CDR3 is 12 residues. Germline lookup yields CDR1 SGHTA and CDR2 FQGNSA. V was cut by 11 bases and J by 1 base, with 9 bases left in between. CDR3 protein: CAARGAKNIQYF. The CDR3 DNA reads TGTGCCGCCCGGGGGGCCAAAAACATTCAGTACTTC.

V is TRBV12-3 or TRBV12-4 and J is TRBJ2-5; TRBD1 matches 9 bases. Trimming removed 4 bases from V and 11 bases from J; junction bases left unmatched: 14. This CDR3 region has 15 residues. In nucleotides, the CDR3 is TGTGCCAGCAGTTCGGACAGGGGAGGCTACAATGAGCAGTACTTC. Translating gives CASSSDRGGYNEQYF.

The gene calls are TRBV4-2 and TRBJ1-4; D is unclear. The CDR3 is made up of 16 amino acids. V gave up 0 bases and J gave up 0 bases, with 8 bases separating them. The germline V gene encodes CDR1 LGHNA and CDR2 YNFKEQ. Here the CDR3 DNA reads TGTGCCAGCAGCCAAGATCCGCCGGCAACTAATGAAAAACTGTTTTTT. This codes for CASSQDPPATNEKLFF.

This clonotype was found many times. V and J are TRBV28 and TRBJ2-6; TRBD1 aligns across 9 bases. The CDR3 length is 18 residues. Germline trimming cut 6 bases from V and 8 bases from J; bases unmatched to any gene: 17. The V gene's germline CDR1 is MDHEN and CDR2 SYDVKM. The CDR3 nucleotides read TGTGCCAGCAGGCGTCCGGGACAGGGCGTTGTTTTCACCAACGTCCTGACTTTC. Protein product: CASRRPGQGVVFTNVLTF. Filled out from reference TRBV28 and TRBJ2-6, the complete variable domain reads DVKVTQSSRYLVKRTGEKVFLECVQDMDHENMFWYRQDPGLGLRLIYFSYDVKMKEKGDIPEGYSVSREKKERFSLILESASTNQTSMYLCASRRPGQGVVFTNVLTFGAGSRLTVL.

The table lists this clonotype with a few counts. The chain carries TRBV12-3 or TRBV12-4 and TRBJ2-3; D is perhaps TRBD1 (6 bases). CDR3 length equals 14 residues. Trimming left V 3 bases short and J 4 bases short, with 11 bases between. This CDR3 reads CASSFSGAADTQYF. CDR3 nucleotides: TGTGCCAGCAGTTTCTCAGGGGCGGCAGATACGCAGTATTTT.

The chain joins TRBV5-1 to TRBJ2-2; D may be TRBD2 (5 bases). This CDR3 has 18 residues. Deletions cut 1 base from V and 0 bases from J, with 16 bases between. In germline, CDR1 is SGHRS, CDR2 YFSETQ. CDR3 sequence reads: CASSLLKEALPNTGELFF. The CDR3 DNA follows: TGCGCCAGCAGCTTGCTGAAGGAGGCCCTACCGAACACCGGGGAGCTGTTTTTT. The entire variable domain, with the rest obtained from reference TRBV5-1 and TRBJ2-2, is as follows: KAGVTQTPRYLIKTRGQQVTLSCSPISGHRSVSWYQQTPGQGLQFLFEYFSETQRNKGNFPGRFSGRQFSNSRSEMNVSTLELGDSALYLCASSLLKEALPNTGELFFGEGSRLTVL.

The V and J genes are TRBV7-9 and TRBJ2-1, with D perhaps TRBD2 (7 bases). CDR1 and CDR2 (germline): SEHNR, FQNEAQ (reference sequence). V shed 5 bases and J shed 7 bases, with 21 bases lying between them. The CDR3 has 16 residues. CDR3 coding DNA: TGTGCCAGCAGCGATACAGGGTGGGAGGGGAGGAATGAGCAGTTCTTC. Translating it yields CASSDTGWEGRNEQFF.

The CDR3 protein is CASSLGPRDIGTEAFF. For the CDR3, the DNA is TGCGCCAGCAGCTTGGGCCCTCGGGACATTGGGACTGAAGCTTTCTTT. This chain uses TRBV5-1 with TRBJ1-1; D possibly corresponds to TRBD1 (6 bases). There are 16 residues in the CDR3. With 0 bases removed from V and 5 bases from J, the gap between germline ends came to 17 bases. Germline values: CDR1 SGHRS, CDR2 YFSETQ. Based on the CDR3 plus reference TRBV5-1 and TRBJ1-1, the full variable domain is KAGVTQTPRYLIKTRGQQVTLSCSPISGHRSVSWYQQTPGQGLQFLFEYFSETQRNKGNFPGRFSGRQFSNSRSEMNVSTLELGDSALYLCASSLGPRDIGTEAFFGQGTRLTVV.

Worth noting for this clonotype: An end of the junction does not agree with germline; a read error may underlie this. The rearrangement uses TRBV5-1 and TRBJ2-1; D gene unclear. This CDR3 has 13 amino acids. CDR1 is SGHRS, CDR2 YFSETQ, per germline. CDR3 sequence (DNA): TGCGCCAGCAGCGTCCGGGCCTACAGTGAGCAGTTCTTC. Translating it yields CASSVRAYSEQFF.

The V call is TRBV27, the J call TRBJ1-6; no firm D call. The CDR3 extends over 15 amino acids. Germline CDR1 is MNHEY and CDR2 is SMNVEV (reference sequence). V was clipped by 5 bases and J by 8 bases, with 16 bases between them. CDR3 sequence (DNA): TGTGCCAGCAGTAGTATCCAGAGAAGCTATTCACCCCTCCACTTT. Protein: CASSSIQRSYSPLHF.

This clonotype was picked up many times. This sequence joins TRBV10-3 and TRBJ2-1; TRBD1 matches 9 bases. The CDR3 has 15 residues. The junction had 9 bases not matched to a gene; V was cut back by 9 bases and J by 3 bases. The germline gives CDR1 ENHRY, CDR2 SYGVKD. The CDR3 DNA reads as TGTGCCATGCTAGTACCGGGACAGGGCTACAATGAGCAGTTCTTC. It translates to CAMLVPGQGYNEQFF.

In its sample, this clonotype was seen a few times. The chain has TRBV2 and TRBJ2-7; a possible D gene is TRBD1 (6 bases). V was shortened by 7 bases and J by 2 bases, with 12 bases between the two germline ends. Germline V gene data show CDR1 as SNHLY and CDR2 as FYNNEI. The length of the CDR3 is 13 residues. The CDR3 sequence: CASKVGATYEQYF. The CDR3 DNA is TGTGCCAGCAAGGTGGGGGCAACCTACGAGCAGTACTTC. Full variable domain (outside the CDR3, taken from reference TRBV2 and TRBJ2-7): EPEVTQTPSHQVTQMGQEVILRCVPISNHLYFYWYRQILGQKVEFLVSFYNNEISEKSEIFDDQFSVERPDGSNFTLKIRSTKLEDSAMYFCASKVGATYEQYFGPGTRLTVT.

The J gene is TRBJ1-4, the V gene TRBV20-1; D unclear. The length of the CDR3 is 15 residues. Trimming took off 1 base at V and 5 bases at J, with 14 bases between the two ends. Germline values: CDR1 DFQATT, CDR2 SNEGSKA (reference sequence). The CDR3 sequence: CSARVSRSSNEKLFF. CDR3 nucleotide sequence: TGCAGTGCTAGAGTCTCCAGAAGTTCGAATGAAAAACTGTTTTTT.

About this clonotype itself: Since a much larger clone is just one base distant, this may be a read error. V usage is TRBV14 and J usage is TRBJ2-4; D is possibly TRBD1 or TRBD2 (6 bases each). The germline V gene has CDR1 SGHDN and CDR2 FVKESK. V dropped 1 base and J dropped 13 bases, with 23 bases sitting between them. This CDR3 is built from 16 residues. CDR3 amino acids: CASSQGRGLSYNEQYF. For the CDR3, the DNA is TGTGCCAGCAGCCAAGGACGGGGGCTATCCTACAATGAGCAGTACTTC.

This clonotype appeared many times. V is TRBV6-6 and J is TRBJ2-1; TRBD1 agrees at 7 bases. This CDR3 has 16 residues. CDR1 is MNHNY and CDR2 is SVGAGI in the germline V gene (reference sequence). The V segment lost 7 bases and the J segment 4 bases; nucleotides outside the gene matches: 13. The CDR3 region has the DNA TGTGCCAGCATCAGCATGATTGGACAGGTGTACAATGAGCAGTTCTTC. As protein: CASISMIGQVYNEQFF.

This chain joins TRBV27 and TRBJ1-2; D unresolved. Germline lookup yields CDR1 MNHEY and CDR2 SMNVEV (reference sequence). The CDR3 totals 13 residues. Trimming took 0 bases from V and 6 from J, leaving 8 bases between them. CDR3 bases: TGTGCCAGCAGTTTATCGAGAAGGGATGGCTACACCTTC. It encodes CASSLSRRDGYTF.

This chain joins TRBV7-2 and TRBJ2-7, with TRBD1 matching over 9 bases. The CDR3 loop spans 15 amino acids. Germline V gene data show CDR1 as SGHTA and CDR2 as FQGNSA. The trim removed 6 bases at V and 1 base at J, leaving 7 bases unmatched. Here the CDR3 reads CASRRDRDDSYEQYF. CDR3 nucleotide sequence: TGTGCCAGCAGACGGGACAGGGACGATTCCTACGAGCAGTACTTC.

As regards this clonotype: Being one base from a much bigger clone, this may be a read error. As DNA, the CDR3 is TGTGCCAGCAGCGTAGGAGTCCGGGGAGTAGCCTACGAGCAGTTCTTC. It translates to CASSVGVRGVAYEQFF. V and J are TRBV9 and TRBJ2-1; possible D gene TRBD2, 5 bases. The V gene's germline CDR1 is SGDLS and CDR2 YYNGEE. V lost 0 bases and J 10 bases, leaving 20 bases between the germline ends. CDR3 length: 16 residues.

The chain joins TRBV6-5 to TRBJ1-1; D is unclear. Per the germline V gene, CDR1 is MNHEY and CDR2 is SVGAGI. Trimming left V 4 bases short and J 4 bases short, with 19 bases between. The CDR3 has 16 amino acids. CDR3 residues: CASSSGYGMKVTEAFF. CDR3 DNA: TGTGCCAGCAGTTCCGGCTACGGAATGAAGGTCACTGAAGCTTTCTTT.

This clonotype was detected ten times or more. This rearrangement joins TRBV19 to TRBJ1-2; 8 bases fit TRBD1. V shed 5 bases, J shed 7 bases, and the junction held 12 bases outside the gene matches. In germline, CDR1 is LNHDA, CDR2 SQIVND (reference sequence). This CDR3 is built from 15 residues. For the CDR3, the DNA is TGTGCCAGTAGTTTATTCTGGACAGGGCGTTCTGGCTACACCTTC. Amino acids: CASSLFWTGRSGYTF.

Note on this clonotype: A much larger clone lies one base from this, so it may be a read error. The genes are TRBV6-2 or TRBV6-3 and TRBJ2-5, with D unclear. Per the germline V gene, CDR1 is MNHEY and CDR2 is SVGEGT. Between the trimmed V and J ends, which lost 5 bases and 2 bases, there was a span of 9 bases. This CDR3 comprises 13 residues. The CDR3 sequence is CASSPWQQETQYF. DNA for the CDR3: TGTGCCAGCAGTCCTTGGCAGCAAGAGACCCAGTACTTC.

The gene calls are TRBV18 and TRBJ1-1; a possible D gene is TRBD1 (5 bases). Trimming shortened V by 3 bases and J by 10 bases, and 24 bases separated the two germline ends. This CDR3 comprises 16 residues. CDR1 and CDR2 (germline): KGHSH, LQKENI. CDR3 sequence: CASSPAVLGTGPSAFF. In DNA form, the CDR3 reads TGTGCCAGCTCACCGGCAGTCCTTGGGACCGGGCCCTCAGCTTTCTTT.

This clonotype was counted once. The genes are TRBV28 and TRBJ2-7, with D uncertain. V was trimmed by 3 bases and J by 7 bases, leaving 7 bases between them. Germline V gene data show CDR1 as MDHEN and CDR2 as SYDVKM. This CDR3 is 11 amino acids long. The CDR3 is CASSFLKEQYF. The CDR3 region has the DNA TGTGCCAGCAGTTTCCTTAAGGAGCAGTACTTC.

This clonotype has ten or more counts. The chain combines TRBV27 with TRBJ2-7, with D perhaps TRBD2 (6 bases). V lost 8 bases to trimming and J lost 3 bases, with 14 bases between them. The CDR3 covers 13 residues. The germline V gene has CDR1 MNHEY and CDR2 SMNVEV (reference sequence). The CDR3: CASGYMGGYEQYF. The DNA of the CDR3 is TGTGCCAGCGGATACATGGGGGGCTACGAGCAGTACTTC.

This clonotype was recorded many times. The CDR3 coding sequence is TGTGCCAGCAGTTACCTGGGGACAGCTAATGAAAAACTGTTTTTT. This encodes CASSYLGTANEKLFF. This chain joins TRBV6-5 and TRBJ1-4, with 7 bases fitting TRBD1. Trimming at V came to 2 bases and at J to 3 bases, leaving 3 bases not matched to a gene. The CDR3 covers 15 residues. Germline CDR1 MNHEY, CDR2 SVGAGI.

This clonotype has a handful of counts. The chain joins TRBV27 to TRBJ2-4; the D call may be TRBD1 or TRBD2 (6 bases each). The CDR3 has 17 residues. The V gene's germline CDR1 is MNHEY and CDR2 SMNVEV (reference sequence). V lost 6 bases and J lost 1, with 19 bases in between. CDR3 loop: CASRPGAGRGAKNIQYF. The CDR3 DNA follows: TGTGCCAGCAGACCGGGGGCCGGGCGCGGGGCCAAAAACATTCAGTACTTC.

This sequence joins TRBV18 and TRBJ1-4; D gene ambiguous. In germline, CDR1 is KGHSH, CDR2 LQKENI. CDR3 length equals 17 residues. Between the trimmed V and J ends, which lost 3 bases and 1 base, there was a span of 15 bases. CDR3 coding DNA: TGTGCCAGCTCACCCTCGTGGGCAGCCCAAACTAATGAAAAACTGTTTTTT. Translating gives CASSPSWAAQTNEKLFF.

This clonotype was found a few times. The rearrangement links TRBV3-1 to TRBJ1-5; the D gene is possibly TRBD1 (5 bases). V was trimmed by 0 bases and J by 7 bases, leaving 13 bases between them. The CDR3 covers 15 residues. CDR1 and CDR2 (germline): LGHDT, YNNKEL (reference sequence). As DNA, the CDR3 is TGTGCCAGCAGCCAAGAAGTCGGAAGGGGCCAGCCCCAGCATTTT. Protein sequence: CASSQEVGRGQPQHF.

This clonotype has at least ten counts. This rearrangement joins TRBV20-1 to TRBJ2-5, with D tentatively TRBD2 (6 bases). Gene TRBJ2-7 matches the end of the DNA better, so the J call may be wrong. CDR3 size: 14 residues. The germline gives CDR1 DFQATT, CDR2 SNEGSKA (reference sequence). The CDR3 bases are TGCAGTGCTAGAGCGGCCGGGGGAGTATCCGAGCAGTACTTC. Amino acids: CSARAAGGVSEQYF.

For this clonotype: One junction end does not reproduce the germline sequence, and a read error may be involved. This chain uses TRBV7-9 with TRBJ1-1; 9 nucleotides align to TRBD1. The germline V gene encodes CDR1 SEHNR and CDR2 FQNEAQ (reference sequence). There are 14 residues in the CDR3. The CDR3 spells CASNLTTGGGEAFF. The CDR3, as DNA: TGTGCCAGCAACTTAACCACAGGGGGCGGTGAAGCTTTCTTT.